Listed below are T cell receptor beta chains from one sample, sequenced in a study of cytomegalovirus exposure and HLA in healthy donors. Profiling relied on immunoSEQ multiplex PCR, and the TCRdb table lists in-frame clones only, not all of them. The sample lists roughly 150,000 clones; nearly 80% were seen once. Sample: PBMCs. The receptor source for this set is a woman in her forties in good health and CMV-seronegative. The CDR3 runs from the conserved cysteine through the conserved F or W. The D gene is left open where the match is weak. Clone size is stated in some rows and not others, as once, few, many or a class when expanded.

V gene	J gene	D gene	clone size	CDR3 DNA	CDR3 protein
TRBV7-9	TRBJ2-5	TRBD2	NA	TGTGCCAGCAGCCGTGGGGGGGGGTCCCAGTACTTC	CASSRGGGSQYF
TRBV29-1	TRBJ2-5	TRBD1	NA	TGCAGCGTCGAGAACAGGGGCCAAGAGACCCAGTACTTC	CSVENRGQETQYF
TRBV9	TRBJ1-3	NA	NA	TGTGCCAGCAGCGAGGCGGGGAACACCATATATTTT	CASSEAGNTIYF
TRBV5-1	TRBJ1-5	NA	NA	TGCGCCAGCAGCTTGGACGGGGGGGGAGGCAATCAGCCCCAGCATTTT	CASSLDGGGGNQPQHF
TRBV15	TRBJ2-1	TRBD2	few	TGTGCCACCAGCAGATCCCCTTTACTAGCGGGAGTAAGGGATGAGCAGTTCTTC	CATSRSPLLAGVRDEQFF
TRBV19	TRBJ1-6	NA	once	TGTGCCAGTAGTTGGGACACCCGAGACTCCTATAATTCACCCCTCCACTTT	CASSWDTRDSYNSPLHF
TRBV7-3	TRBJ1-6	NA	NA	TGTGCCAGCAGCTTAAGTCGGGATTCACCCCTCCACTTT	CASSLSRDSPLHF
TRBV7-3	TRBJ2-6	TRBD2	NA	TGTGCCAGCAGCTGGTGGGGGGGGAACTCTGGGGCCAACGGCCTGACTTTC	CASSWWGGNSGANGLTF
TRBV7-2	TRBJ1-5	TRBD1	few	TGTGCCAGCAGCCAGGGACAGAAGAATCAGCCCCAGCATTTT	CASSQGQKNQPQHF
TRBV7-2	TRBJ2-2	NA	once	TGTGCCAGCAGCTTATCCTCGTCCGGGGAGCTGTTTTTT	CASSLSSSGELFF
TRBV7-2	TRBJ1-1	NA	once	TGTGCCAGCAGCTTAGAATCGCGGAGTCGGAACACTGAAGCTTTCTTT	CASSLESRSRNTEAFF
TRBV7-9	TRBJ1-1	TRBD1	NA	TGTGCCAGCAGTCCCAAGGCGGGACAGGGACGCACTGAAGCTTTCTTT	CASSPKAGQGRTEAFF
TRBV15	TRBJ2-6	NA	NA	TGTGCCACCAGCAGAGAAGGGGTCCAAAGCTCTGGGGCCAACGTCCTGACTTTC	CATSREGVQSSGANVLTF
TRBV7-8	TRBJ2-3	TRBD2	NA	TGTGCCAGCAGTAGCCGACTAGCGGGTCCCACAGATACGCAGTATTTT	CASSSRLAGPTDTQYF
TRBV28	TRBJ2-4	NA	NA	TGTGCCAGCAGCCTGGACAGACTAGCCAAAAACATTCAGTACTTC	CASSLDRLAKNIQYF
TRBV5-4	TRBJ2-2	TRBD2	NA	TGTGCCAGTAGCTTGGCTTGGCGGGGGGGGAACACCGGGGAGCTGTTTTTT	CASSLAWRGGNTGELFF
TRBV27	TRBJ2-3	TRBD2	NA	TGTGCCAGCAGTATAACTAGCGGGGGGAACACAGATACGCAGTATTTT	CASSITSGGNTDTQYF
TRBV6-6	TRBJ2-7	TRBD1	NA	TGTGCCAGCAGTTACTCTGGGGACAGGGGGAACTACGAGCAGTACTTC	CASSYSGDRGNYEQYF